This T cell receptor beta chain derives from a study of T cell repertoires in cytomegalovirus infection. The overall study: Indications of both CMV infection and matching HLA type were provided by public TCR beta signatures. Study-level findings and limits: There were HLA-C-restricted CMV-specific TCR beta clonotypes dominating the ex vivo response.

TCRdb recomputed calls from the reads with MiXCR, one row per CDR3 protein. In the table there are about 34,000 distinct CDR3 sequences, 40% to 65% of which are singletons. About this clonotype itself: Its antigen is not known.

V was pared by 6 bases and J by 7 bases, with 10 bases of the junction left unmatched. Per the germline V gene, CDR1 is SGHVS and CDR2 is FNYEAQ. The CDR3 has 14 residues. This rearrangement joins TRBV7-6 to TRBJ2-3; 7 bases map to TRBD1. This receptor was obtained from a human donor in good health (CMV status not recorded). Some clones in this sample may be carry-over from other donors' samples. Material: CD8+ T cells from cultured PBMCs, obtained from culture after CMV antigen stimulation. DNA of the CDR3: TGTGCCAGCAGTTCCGGGACAGTAATAAATACGCAGTATTTT. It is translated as CASSSGTVINTQYF. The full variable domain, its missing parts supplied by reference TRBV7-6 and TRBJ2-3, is GAGVSQSPRYKVTKRGQDVALRCDPISGHVSLYWYRQALGQGPEFLTYFNYEAQQDKSGLPNDRFSAERPEGSISTLTIQRTEQRDSAMYRCASSSGTVINTQYFGPGTRLTVL.